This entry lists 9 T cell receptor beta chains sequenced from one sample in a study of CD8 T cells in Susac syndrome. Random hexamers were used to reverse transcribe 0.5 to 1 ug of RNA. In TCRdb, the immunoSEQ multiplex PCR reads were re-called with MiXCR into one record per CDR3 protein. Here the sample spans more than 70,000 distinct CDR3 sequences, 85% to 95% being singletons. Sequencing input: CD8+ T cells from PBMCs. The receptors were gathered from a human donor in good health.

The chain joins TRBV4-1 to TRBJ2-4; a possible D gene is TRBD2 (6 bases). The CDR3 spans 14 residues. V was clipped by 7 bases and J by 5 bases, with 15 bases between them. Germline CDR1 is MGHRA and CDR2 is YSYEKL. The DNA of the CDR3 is TGCGCCAGCAACCCGGAGGGTGGGGAAAACATTCAGTACTTC. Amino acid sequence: CASNPEGGENIQYF.

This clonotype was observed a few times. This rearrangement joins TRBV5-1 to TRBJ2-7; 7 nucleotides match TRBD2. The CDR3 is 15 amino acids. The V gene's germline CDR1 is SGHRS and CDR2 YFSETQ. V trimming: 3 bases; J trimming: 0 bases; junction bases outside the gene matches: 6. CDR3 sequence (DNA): TGCGCCAGCAGCTCCCCCGCGGGGGACTCCTACGAGCAGTACTTC. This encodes CASSSPAGDSYEQYF. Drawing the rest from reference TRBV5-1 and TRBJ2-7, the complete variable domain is KAGVTQTPRYLIKTRGQQVTLSCSPISGHRSVSWYQQTPGQGLQFLFEYFSETQRNKGNFPGRFSGRQFSNSRSEMNVSTLELGDSALYLCASSSPAGDSYEQYFGPGTRLTVT.

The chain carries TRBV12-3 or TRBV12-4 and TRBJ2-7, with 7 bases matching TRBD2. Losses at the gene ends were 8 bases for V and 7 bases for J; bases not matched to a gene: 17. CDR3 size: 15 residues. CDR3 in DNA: TGTGCCAGCGGCCCCCTGGGACTATTCCGGGGAGAGCAGTACTTC. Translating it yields CASGPLGLFRGEQYF.

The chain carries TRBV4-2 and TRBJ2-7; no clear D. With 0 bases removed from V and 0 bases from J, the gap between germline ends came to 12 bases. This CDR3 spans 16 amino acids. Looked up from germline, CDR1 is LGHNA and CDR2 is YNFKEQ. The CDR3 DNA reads TGTGCCAGCAGCCAAGATTCAGGATCCGGCTCCTACGAGCAGTACTTC. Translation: CASSQDSGSGSYEQYF.

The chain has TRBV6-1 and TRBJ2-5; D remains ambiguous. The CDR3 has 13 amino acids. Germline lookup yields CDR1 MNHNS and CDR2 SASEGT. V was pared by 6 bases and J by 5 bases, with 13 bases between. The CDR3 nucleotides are TGTGCCAGCAGCGTGATAGATGGGGAGACCCAGTACTTC. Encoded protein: CASSVIDGETQYF.

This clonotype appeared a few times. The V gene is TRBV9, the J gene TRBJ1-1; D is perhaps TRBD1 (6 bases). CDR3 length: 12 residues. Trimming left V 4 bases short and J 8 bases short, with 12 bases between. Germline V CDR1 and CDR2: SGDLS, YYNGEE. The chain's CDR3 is CASSPGTLEAFF. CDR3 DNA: TGTGCCAGCAGCCCCGGGACACTCGAAGCTTTCTTT. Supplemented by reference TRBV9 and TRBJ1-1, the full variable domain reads DSGVTQTPKHLITATGQRVTLRCSPRSGDLSVYWYQQSLDQGLQFLIQYYNGEERAKGNILERFSAQQFPDLHSELNLSSLELGDSALYFCASSPGTLEAFFGQGTRLTVV.

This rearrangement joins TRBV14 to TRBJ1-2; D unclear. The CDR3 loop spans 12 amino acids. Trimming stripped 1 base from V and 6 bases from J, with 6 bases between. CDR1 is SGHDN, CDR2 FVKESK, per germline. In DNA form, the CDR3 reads TGTGCCAGCAGCCAAGGCGCGAATGGCTACACCTTC. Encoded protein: CASSQGANGYTF. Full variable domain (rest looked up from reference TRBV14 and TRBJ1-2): EAGVTQFPSHSVIEKGQTVTLRCDPISGHDNLYWYRRVMGKEIKFLLHFVKESKQDESGMPNNRFLAERTGGTYSTLKVQPAELEDSGVYFCASSQGANGYTFGSGTRLTVV.

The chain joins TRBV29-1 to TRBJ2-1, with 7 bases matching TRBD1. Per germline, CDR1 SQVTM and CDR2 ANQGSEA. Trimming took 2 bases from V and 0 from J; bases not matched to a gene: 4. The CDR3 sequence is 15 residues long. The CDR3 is CSVETGQSSYNEQFF. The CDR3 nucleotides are TGCAGCGTTGAAACGGGACAGAGCTCCTACAATGAGCAGTTCTTC.

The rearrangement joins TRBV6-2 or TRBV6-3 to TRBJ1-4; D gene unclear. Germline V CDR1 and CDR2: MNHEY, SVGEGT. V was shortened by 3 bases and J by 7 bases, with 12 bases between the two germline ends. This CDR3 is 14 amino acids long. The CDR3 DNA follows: TGTGCCAGCAGTTATCTTTCGGACCGTGAAAAACTGTTTTTT. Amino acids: CASSYLSDREKLFF.